This T cell receptor beta chain appears in the sequencing data of a study of B cell selection in AIRE deficiency. Assay: immunoSEQ multiplex PCR; the TCRdb copy retains only in-frame clones and omits some. The sample holds roughly 23,000 clones, around 96% seen once. Regarding this clone: The antigen is undetermined. Other DNA sequences within the sample encode an identical CDR3.

The study's findings and limits: Roughly 28% of healthy-shared Treg TCRbeta sequences appeared in patient Tconv cells.

CDR1 KGHSH and CDR2 LQKENI come from the germline V gene. V was trimmed by 3 bases and J by 1 base, leaving 3 bases between them. The CDR3 spans 12 residues. CD4+CD127+ cells were sorted as the conventional CD4 T cells. The V call is TRBV18, the J call TRBJ2-5, with no clear D. The sample consisted of CD4+CD127+ conventional T cells sorted from PBMCs. This receptor was obtained from a human donor in good health. The CDR3 DNA sequence: TGTGCCAGCTCACCGTCCCAAGAGACCCAGTACTTC. It encodes CASSPSQETQYF.